Presented here are 6 T cell receptor beta chains from one specimen sequenced in a study of blood T cells in healthy people across ages. The second PCR ran roughly 6 to 12 cycles with a sample-barcoded 5' primer and J-beta primers. In TCRdb, the 5' RACE reads were re-called with MiXCR into one record per CDR3 protein. The sample includes about 640,000 distinct CDR3 sequences, roughly 50% seen only once; the top ten take over 30%. Sample: blood. These receptors all stem from a man in his fifties or sixties in good health.

This clonotype was counted a single time. J is TRBJ1-2 and V is TRBV7-2; D ambiguous. V lost 5 bases and J 1 base, leaving 8 bases between the germline ends. The CDR3 spans 13 residues. Germline V CDR1 and CDR2: SGHTA, FQGNSA. The CDR3 coding sequence is TGTGCCAGCAGCCGATGGGGTAACTATGGCTACACCTTC. Its protein product is CASSRWGNYGYTF.

The V gene is TRBV3-1, the J gene TRBJ2-1; no reliable D call. V dropped 6 bases and J dropped 8 bases, with 8 bases sitting between them. The CDR3 is 11 amino acids. Per germline, CDR1 LGHDT and CDR2 YNNKEL (reference sequence). CDR3 region: CASSSGDEQFF. CDR3 nucleotide sequence: TGTGCCAGCAGTTCAGGCGATGAGCAGTTCTTC.

The chain is built from TRBV27 and TRBJ2-6; 10 bases map to TRBD1. There are 17 residues in the CDR3. Trimming at V came to 5 bases and at J to 2 bases, leaving 6 bases not matched to a gene. The germline CDR1 and CDR2 sequences are MNHEY and SMNVEV (reference sequence). CDR3 DNA sequence: TGTGCCAGCAGTGGGAGACAGGGGGCCCCTGGGGCCAACGTCCTGACTTTC. Translation gives CASSGRQGAPGANVLTF.

The rearrangement links TRBV18 to TRBJ1-1; D gene uncertain. Germline CDR1 KGHSH, CDR2 LQKENI. CDR3 length equals 14 residues. V dropped 6 bases and J dropped 1 base, with 12 bases sitting between them. The CDR3 region is CASSLTNTNTEAFF. CDR3 DNA: TGTGCCAGCTCCCTGACAAATACGAACACTGAAGCTTTCTTT.

This clonotype was picked up a small number of times. The chain recombines TRBV4-1 with TRBJ1-2, with D possibly matching TRBD1 (6 bases). Trimming removed 0 bases from V and 2 bases from J, with 13 bases in between. There are 16 residues in the CDR3. Germline CDR1 reads MGHRA; CDR2 reads YSYEKL. CDR3 amino acids: CASSQDRTEMNYGYTF. CDR3 coding DNA: TGCGCCAGCAGCCAAGATCGGACAGAAATGAACTATGGCTACACCTTC.

V gene TRBV10-3 combines with J gene TRBJ1-2; TRBD1 matches at 7 bases. The length of the CDR3 is 13 residues. In germline, CDR1 is ENHRY, CDR2 SYGVKD. V was clipped by 9 bases and J by 8 bases; unmatched bases: 12. The DNA of the CDR3 is TGTGCCATTAACGATGCAGGGGGGAGCGGCTACACCTTC. Translated: CAINDAGGSGYTF.